The next 31 T cell receptor beta chains were all read from a single sample in a study of T-cell memory formation after mild COVID-19. Using its own MiXCR run on the 5' RACE reads, TCRdb lists one record per CDR3 protein. The sample holds just under 550,000 distinct CDR3 sequences; about 20% are singletons and the top ten take roughly an eighth. The material sequenced was PBMCs or a T cell subset sorted from them (not recorded which). These receptor sequences come from an adult woman who had mild COVID-19 (a few samples of this study predate the infection). Cell type and time point are not known.

In DNA form, the CDR3 reads TGTGCCAGCAGCACAGACAGGGGGCATGAAAAACTGTTTTTT. Amino acid sequence: CASSTDRGHEKLFF. The rearrangement uses TRBV7-2 and TRBJ1-4; 10 bases map to TRBD1. Germline assignment: CDR1 SGHTA and CDR2 FQGNSA. The ends lost 5 bases at V and 6 bases at J; junction bases unmatched: 3. This CDR3 has 14 amino acids.

The chain has TRBV7-2 and TRBJ1-5; no definite D call. The CDR3 is 14 amino acids. CDR1 is SGHTA and CDR2 is FQGNSA in the germline V gene. Trimming removed 1 base from V and 0 bases from J, with 4 bases in between. In DNA form, the CDR3 reads TGTGCCAGCAGCTTAGTAGATAGCAATCAGCCCCAGCATTTT. Translating it yields CASSLVDSNQPQHF.

The genes are TRBV7-4 and TRBJ2-7; possible D gene TRBD2, 5 bases. The CDR3 sequence is 17 residues long. Germline loops: CDR1 SGHVT, CDR2 SQSDAQ. The germline V and J ends were trimmed by 8 bases and 0 bases, with 23 bases remaining between them. This CDR3 reads CASHGKKVARSSYEQYF. CDR3 nucleotides: TGTGCCAGCCACGGGAAGAAAGTGGCCCGATCCTCCTACGAGCAGTACTTC.

This clonotype was seen a few times. This chain connects TRBV3-1 to TRBJ1-6, with D hard to call. Germline V CDR1 and CDR2: LGHDT, YNNKEL (reference sequence). The CDR3 covers 15 residues. Trimming took off 0 bases at V and 13 bases at J, with 16 bases between the two ends. In nucleotides, the CDR3 is TGTGCCAGCAGCCAAGATCCTCTACCCCTGGGCCCCCTCCACTTT. Its protein product is CASSQDPLPLGPLHF.

The sample holds a few counts of this clonotype. A read error may account for a junction end that differs from germline. The CDR3, as DNA: TGTGCCAGCAGTCACTCTTCCGGGCCGGGCACAGATACGCAGTATTTT. Amino acids: CASSHSSGPGTDTQYF. The rearrangement joins TRBV6-5 to TRBJ2-3; D is unclear. The CDR3 length is 16 residues. The germline V gene has CDR1 MNHEY and CDR2 SVGAGI.

This clonotype was seen only a few times. V is TRBV7-3 and J is TRBJ2-3, with 7 bases fitting TRBD2. This CDR3 is built from 15 residues. Germline assignment: CDR1 SGHTA and CDR2 FQGTGA. V shed 1 base and J 3 bases; nucleotides not matched to a gene: 4. CDR3 sequence reads: CASSLMRGTTDTQYF. The CDR3 bases are TGTGCCAGCAGCTTAATGCGGGGGACGACAGATACGCAGTATTTT.

This clonotype has a handful of counts. CDR3 sequence (DNA): TGTGCCAGCAGTGAAAAGAAGGGACAGGTTTTAAACACTGAAGCTTTCTTT. Translating it yields CASSEKKGQVLNTEAFF. The chain combines TRBV6-1 with TRBJ1-1; 8 bases agree with TRBD1. Unmatched junction bases numbered 10, after V lost 2 bases and J lost 2 bases. Germline CDR1 and CDR2: MNHNS and SASEGT. This CDR3 is built from 17 residues.

Points on this clonotype: It is unclear where the CDR3 begins or ends on the DNA, so no DNA is shown, and the CDR3 is as TCRdb lists it. The chain joins TRBV6-5 to TRBJ1-6. The germline gives CDR1 MNHEY, CDR2 SVGAGI. The CDR3 adds up to 12 amino acids, both ends counted. CDR3 amino acids: CASSTSGRTLHF.

This sequence joins TRBV4-1 and TRBJ2-5; tentative D call: TRBD2 (5 bases). Per germline, CDR1 MGHRA and CDR2 YSYEKL. Trimming cost V 0 bases and J 5 bases, with 13 bases left between them. The length of the CDR3 is 15 residues. The CDR3 reads CASSQEGRDGETQYF. The CDR3 DNA follows: TGCGCCAGCAGCCAAGAAGGACGGGATGGGGAGACCCAGTACTTC.

The chain recombines TRBV24-1 with TRBJ2-6, with D possibly being TRBD2 (5 bases). The V gene lost 5 bases and the J gene lost 4 bases, with 17 bases spanning the gap. Germline V gene data show CDR1 as KGHDR and CDR2 as SFDVKD. The CDR3 spans 17 residues. CDR3 region: CATSGSRAGSGANVLTF. The CDR3 DNA reads as TGTGCCACCAGTGGTTCAAGGGCGGGTTCCGGGGCCAACGTCCTGACTTTC.

This clonotype was observed a single time. The gene calls are TRBV7-8 and TRBJ2-5; D remains ambiguous. The end of the DNA fits TRBJ2-7 better, so the J call may be wrong. Per germline, CDR1 SGHVS and CDR2 FQNEAQ. This CDR3 has 12 amino acids. The DNA for the CDR3 is TGTGCCAGCAGCTTCCCTTTGGCCGAGCAGTACGTC. Translation gives CASSFPLAEQYV.

This clonotype occurred many times. V is TRBV7-8 and J is TRBJ2-1; TRBD2 might be the D (6 bases). The ends were cut back, 1 base at V and 10 bases at J, with 11 bases in the middle. Per germline, CDR1 SGHVS and CDR2 FQNEAQ. The CDR3 has 13 amino acids. CDR3 sequence reads: CASSLVGLAEQFF. DNA for the CDR3: TGTGCCAGCAGCTTAGTGGGGCTAGCGGAGCAGTTCTTC.

V and J are TRBV5-6 and TRBJ2-1; D uncertain. Trimming took off 0 bases at V and 8 bases at J, with 12 bases between the two ends. The length of the CDR3 is 14 residues. Germline CDR1 SGHDT, CDR2 YYEEEE. The CDR3, as DNA: TGTGCCAGCAGCTTGGTAGCAGCTGAATATGAGCAGTTCTTC. Amino acid sequence: CASSLVAAEYEQFF.

The V and J genes are TRBV25-1 and TRBJ2-2; the D gene is possibly TRBD1 (7 bases). CDR3 size: 15 residues. V dropped 3 bases and J dropped 6 bases, with 14 bases sitting between them. CDR1 and CDR2 from the germline V gene are MGHDK and SYGVNS. Written as DNA, the CDR3 is TGTGCCAGCAGTGAGACAGGGAGGCTAGCCGGGGAGCTGTTTTTT. It yields the protein CASSETGRLAGELFF.

This clonotype was counted only a few times. The genes are TRBV5-1 and TRBJ2-1, with D unresolved. The CDR3 is 16 amino acids. The V end was cut by 0 bases, the J end by 2 bases, with 12 bases between. The V gene's germline CDR1 is SGHRS and CDR2 YFSETQ. Here the CDR3 DNA reads TGCGCCAGCAGCTTGGTAGTTGGGGTTCCCTACAATGAGCAGTTCTTC. Its translation is CASSLVVGVPYNEQFF.

The chain uses TRBV23-1 and TRBJ1-6; 10 nucleotides line up with TRBD1. TRBV23-1 is marked as an open reading frame, function uncertain. The CDR3 is 17 residues long. J was trimmed by 7 bases and V by 0 bases; bases with no gene match: 6. CDR3: CASSQSGDRGLNSPLHF. The CDR3 DNA is TGCGCCAGCAGTCAATCTGGTGACAGGGGGCTGAATTCACCCCTCCACTTT.

CDR3 in amino acids: CASSLEGQGSYNSPLHF. The DNA of the CDR3 is TGCGCCAGCAGCTTGGAGGGACAGGGCTCCTATAATTCACCCCTCCACTTT. The genes are TRBV5-1 and TRBJ1-6; 9 bases fit TRBD1. Trimming cost V 0 bases and J 0 bases; bases outside gene matches: 1. The germline CDR1 and CDR2 sequences are SGHRS and YFSETQ. The CDR3 consists of 17 residues.

This clonotype was observed at least ten times. Here the CDR3 reads CASSPPSGGNTGELFF. The CDR3 bases are TGTGCCAGCAGCCCACCTAGCGGAGGGAACACCGGGGAGCTGTTTTTT. The chain has TRBV7-9 and TRBJ2-2; 7 bases fit TRBD2. After removal of 5 bases from V and 1 base from J, the junction contained 7 bases not matched to a gene. The CDR3 runs to 16 residues. Germline V gene lookup returns CDR1 SEHNR and CDR2 FQNEAQ (reference sequence).

The chain couples TRBV6-6 to TRBJ2-3, with 11 bases aligning to TRBD2. CDR3 length: 18 residues. V lost 5 bases, J lost 0 bases, and 10 bases stayed unmatched. Germline values: CDR1 MNHNY, CDR2 SVGAGI (reference sequence). CDR3 protein: CASSKRLAGGPSTDTQYF. The CDR3 nucleotides are TGTGCCAGCAGTAAGCGTCTAGCGGGGGGCCCTAGCACAGATACGCAGTATTTT.

CDR3 residues: CASSFGGRSTTGELFF. CDR3 DNA: TGTGCCAGCAGCTTTGGGGGCAGGTCGACCACCGGGGAGCTGTTTTTT. The chain recombines TRBV9 with TRBJ2-2; a possible D gene is TRBD1 (6 bases). CDR1 and CDR2 (germline): SGDLS, YYNGEE. The CDR3 length is 16 residues. V was shortened by 4 bases and J by 4 bases, with 17 bases between the two germline ends.

The chain uses TRBV5-1 and TRBJ2-7; D call uncertain. This CDR3 comprises 15 residues. The V end was cut by 4 bases, the J end by 3 bases, with 17 bases between. Germline V CDR1 and CDR2: SGHRS, YFSETQ. CDR3 region: CASSHIGPRNYEQYF. The CDR3, as DNA: TGCGCCAGCAGCCATATTGGGCCTCGCAACTACGAGCAGTACTTC.

This clonotype has more than one count but fewer than ten. The chain combines TRBV5-1 with TRBJ1-6; maybe TRBD1 (6 bases). CDR3 length equals 15 residues. V lost 2 bases and J 7 bases, leaving 13 bases between the germline ends. Germline CDR1 and CDR2: SGHRS and YFSETQ. CDR3 in amino acids: CASSLNGQNNSPLHF. CDR3 nucleotide sequence: TGCGCCAGCAGCTTAAACGGACAGAACAATTCACCCCTCCACTTT. Complete variable domain (other parts from reference TRBV5-1 and TRBJ1-6): KAGVTQTPRYLIKTRGQQVTLSCSPISGHRSVSWYQQTPGQGLQFLFEYFSETQRNKGNFPGRFSGRQFSNSRSEMNVSTLELGDSALYLCASSLNGQNNSPLHFGNGTRLTVT.

This clonotype turned up a few times. The gene calls are TRBV5-1 and TRBJ2-7, with 8 nucleotides matching TRBD1. The CDR3 totals 13 residues. Germline V gene data show CDR1 as SGHRS and CDR2 as YFSETQ. V was pared by 4 bases and J by 3 bases, with 3 bases of the junction left unmatched. Here the CDR3 reads CASSNGQGYEQYF. In DNA, the CDR3 is TGCGCCAGCAGCAACGGACAGGGCTACGAGCAGTACTTC.

This clonotype has a handful of counts. The chain is built from TRBV12-3 or TRBV12-4 and TRBJ2-2; 10 positions match TRBD2. The length of the CDR3 is 16 residues. With V trimmed by 4 bases and J by 1 base, 3 bases remained unmatched. CDR3 DNA sequence: TGTGCCAGCAGTTCCCCTAGCGGGGGGAACACCGGGGAGCTGTTTTTT. Protein product: CASSSPSGGNTGELFF.

The gene calls are TRBV6-2 or TRBV6-3 and TRBJ2-1, with a possible D match to TRBD2 (5 bases). V shed 1 base and J shed 7 bases, with 17 bases lying between them. This CDR3 is 16 amino acids long. The germline V gene encodes CDR1 MNHEY and CDR2 SVGEGT. CDR3 in amino acids: CASSYWVRGPRNEQFF. Written as DNA, the CDR3 is TGTGCCAGCAGTTACTGGGTCCGGGGTCCTAGGAATGAGCAGTTCTTC.

V gene TRBV4-2 combines with J gene TRBJ2-7; 7 bases are a match to TRBD1. The junction had 5 bases not matched to a gene; V was cut back by 3 bases and J by 0 bases. Germline V gene data show CDR1 as LGHNA and CDR2 as YNFKEQ. This CDR3 region has 15 residues. The CDR3: CASSHLQGPSYEQYF. CDR3 nucleotides: TGTGCCAGCAGCCATCTACAGGGGCCCTCCTACGAGCAGTACTTC.

This chain joins TRBV7-3 and TRBJ2-5; 13 bases agree with TRBD2. This CDR3 has 16 amino acids. In germline, CDR1 is SGHTA, CDR2 FQGTGA. Losses at the gene ends were 5 bases for V and 4 bases for J; bases not matched to a gene: 7. Here the CDR3 reads CASSPWTSGGLETQYF. The CDR3, as DNA: TGTGCCAGCAGCCCCTGGACTAGCGGGGGTTTAGAGACCCAGTACTTC.

The chain recombines TRBV13 with TRBJ1-1; D not resolved. Germline lookup yields CDR1 PRHDT and CDR2 FYEKMQ (reference sequence). CDR3 length: 11 amino acids. V lost 4 bases and J lost 6, with 6 bases in between. The CDR3 is CASSSSAEAFF. Written as DNA, the CDR3 is TGTGCCAGCAGCTCCAGCGCTGAAGCTTTCTTT.

This clonotype has only a few counts. The chain employs TRBV24-1 and TRBJ1-1; D gene unclear. The V gene lost 2 bases and the J gene lost 10 bases, with 13 bases spanning the gap. Germline CDR1 and CDR2: KGHDR and SFDVKD. This CDR3 is 13 amino acids long. The CDR3 protein is CATSDYGSKGAFF. CDR3 DNA sequence: TGTGCCACCAGTGATTACGGTTCGAAGGGAGCTTTCTTT.

V gene TRBV20-1 combines with J gene TRBJ1-1; D uncertain. The CDR3 extends over 14 amino acids. Trimming removed 2 bases at V and 4 bases at J, with 14 bases between. The germline CDR1 and CDR2 sequences are DFQATT and SNEGSKA (reference sequence). The CDR3 coding sequence is TGCAGTGCTAGAAGGCCGGAGGGCGGCACTGAAGCTTTCTTT. Its translation is CSARRPEGGTEAFF.

The V call is TRBV29-1, the J call TRBJ2-1; D perhaps matches TRBD1 (5 bases). The CDR3 sequence is 11 residues long. Germline V gene data show CDR1 as SQVTM and CDR2 as ANQGSEA. V lost 6 bases to trimming and J lost 5 bases, with 8 bases between them. CDR3 region: CSVGANNEQFF. As DNA, the CDR3 is TGCAGCGTAGGGGCCAACAATGAGCAGTTCTTC.